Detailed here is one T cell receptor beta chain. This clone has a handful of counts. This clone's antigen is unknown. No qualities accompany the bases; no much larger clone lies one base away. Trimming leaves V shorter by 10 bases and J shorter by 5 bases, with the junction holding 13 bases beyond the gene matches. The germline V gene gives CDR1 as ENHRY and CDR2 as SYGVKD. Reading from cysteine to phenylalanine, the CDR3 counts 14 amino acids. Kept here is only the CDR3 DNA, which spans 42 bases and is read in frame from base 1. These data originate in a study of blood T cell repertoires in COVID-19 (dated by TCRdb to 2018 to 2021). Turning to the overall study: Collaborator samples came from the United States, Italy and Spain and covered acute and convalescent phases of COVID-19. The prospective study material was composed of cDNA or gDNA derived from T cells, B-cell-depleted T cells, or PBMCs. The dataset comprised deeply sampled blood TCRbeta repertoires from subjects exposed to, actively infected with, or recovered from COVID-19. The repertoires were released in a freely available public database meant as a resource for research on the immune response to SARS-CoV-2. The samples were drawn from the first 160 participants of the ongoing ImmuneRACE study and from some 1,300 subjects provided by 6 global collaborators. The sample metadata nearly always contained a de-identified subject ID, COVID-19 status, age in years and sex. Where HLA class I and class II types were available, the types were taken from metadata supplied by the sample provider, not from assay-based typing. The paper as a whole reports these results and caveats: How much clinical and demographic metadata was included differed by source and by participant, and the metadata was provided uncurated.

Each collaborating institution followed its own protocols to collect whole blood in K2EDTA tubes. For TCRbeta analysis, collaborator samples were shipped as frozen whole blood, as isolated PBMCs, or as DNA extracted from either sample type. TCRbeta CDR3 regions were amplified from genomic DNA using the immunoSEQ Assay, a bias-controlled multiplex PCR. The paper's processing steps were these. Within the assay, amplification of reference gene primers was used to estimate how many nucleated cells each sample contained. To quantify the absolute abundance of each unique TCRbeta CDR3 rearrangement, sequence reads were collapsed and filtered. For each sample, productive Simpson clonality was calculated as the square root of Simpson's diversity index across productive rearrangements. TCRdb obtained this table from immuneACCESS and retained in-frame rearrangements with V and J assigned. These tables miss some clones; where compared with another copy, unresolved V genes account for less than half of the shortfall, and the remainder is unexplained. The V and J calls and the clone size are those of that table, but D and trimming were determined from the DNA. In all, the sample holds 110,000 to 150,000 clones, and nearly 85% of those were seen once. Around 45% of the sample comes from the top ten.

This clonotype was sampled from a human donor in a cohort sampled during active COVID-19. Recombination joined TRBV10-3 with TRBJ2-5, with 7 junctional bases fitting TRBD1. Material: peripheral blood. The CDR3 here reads CATPGTAKGETQYF. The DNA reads TGTGCCACTCCAGGGACAGCCAAGGGGGAGACCCAGTACTTC.